Below, one TCR beta chain is given with its context. V dropped 4 bases and J dropped 4 bases, with 17 bases sitting between them. Germline loops: CDR1 MNHEY, CDR2 SVGAGI. There are 15 residues in the CDR3. Libraries were prepared by immunoSEQ multiplex PCR; TCRdb keeps only in-frame clonotypes and omits some of them. In the table there are a few hundred thousand clones, approximately 90% of which are singletons. This sample was taken from a study of blood T cell repertoires in COVID-19. The overall study: PBMCs, B-cell-depleted T cells, or T cells provided the cDNA or gDNA that made up the material.

The sample comprised peripheral blood. The sequence was obtained from a man between 50 and 59 years old with acute or convalescent COVID-19. The chain links TRBV6-5 to TRBJ2-7; D might be TRBD1 (6 bases). Written as DNA, the CDR3 is TGTGCCAGCAGTTCCCCACAGGGAGTCGGATACGAGCAGTACTTC. Residues: CASSSPQGVGYEQYF.